This T cell receptor (beta chain) was retrieved from a study of vaccination and CD4 T cells after COVID-19. The CDR3 runs to 13 residues. Germline assignment: CDR1 DFQATT and CDR2 SNEGSKA (reference sequence). Noted treatment: approximately nine-day PBMC culture with coronavirus spike peptide pools or control peptides (ViraFEST assay). At the Johns Hopkins FTIC core, DNA taken from cultured CD4+ T cells was sequenced by way of the Oncomine TCR Beta short-read assay. TCRdb redid the calling of the PCR reads with MiXCR, one entry per CDR3 protein. The data contain about 9,200 distinct CDR3 sequences, around 60% of them singletons. Details on this clonotype: Its antigen is unidentified.

The chain uses TRBV20-1 and TRBJ1-5; tentative D call: TRBD1 (5 bases). Sequencing used cultured CD4+ T cells from blood, obtained after SARS-CoV-2 vaccination. This TCR was recovered from a human donor with COVID-19. CDR3 sequence reads: CSGAGGINQPQHF. The CDR3, as DNA: TGCAGCGGTGCGGGGGGGATCAATCAGCCCCAGCATTTT.